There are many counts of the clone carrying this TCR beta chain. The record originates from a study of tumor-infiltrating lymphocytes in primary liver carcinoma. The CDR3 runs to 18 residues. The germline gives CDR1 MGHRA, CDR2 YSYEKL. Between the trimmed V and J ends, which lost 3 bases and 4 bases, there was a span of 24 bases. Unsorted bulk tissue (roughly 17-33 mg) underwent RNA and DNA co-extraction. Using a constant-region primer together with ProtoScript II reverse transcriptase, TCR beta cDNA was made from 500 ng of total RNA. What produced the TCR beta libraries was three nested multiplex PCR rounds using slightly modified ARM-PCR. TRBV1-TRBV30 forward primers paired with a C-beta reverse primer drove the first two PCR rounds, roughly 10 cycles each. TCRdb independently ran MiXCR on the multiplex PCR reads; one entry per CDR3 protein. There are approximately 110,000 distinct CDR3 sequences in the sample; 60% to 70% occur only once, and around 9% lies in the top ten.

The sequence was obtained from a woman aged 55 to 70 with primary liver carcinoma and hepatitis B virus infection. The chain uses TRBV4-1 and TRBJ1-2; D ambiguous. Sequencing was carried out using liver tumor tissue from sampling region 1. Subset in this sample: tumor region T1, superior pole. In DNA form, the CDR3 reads TGCGCCAGCAGCCACTCCCTAGAGGATCCTAGGGCGACCTATGGCTACACCTTC. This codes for CASSHSLEDPRATYGYTF.